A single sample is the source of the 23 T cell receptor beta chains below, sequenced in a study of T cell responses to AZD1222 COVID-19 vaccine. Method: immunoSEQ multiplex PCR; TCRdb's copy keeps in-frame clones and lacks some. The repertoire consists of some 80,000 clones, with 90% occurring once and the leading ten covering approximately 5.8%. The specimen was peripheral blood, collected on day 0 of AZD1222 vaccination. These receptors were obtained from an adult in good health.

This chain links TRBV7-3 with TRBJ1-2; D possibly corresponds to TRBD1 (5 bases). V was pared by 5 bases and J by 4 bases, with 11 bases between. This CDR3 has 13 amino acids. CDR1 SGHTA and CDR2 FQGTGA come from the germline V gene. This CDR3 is CASSPSGGYGYTF. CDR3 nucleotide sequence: TGTGCCAGCAGCCCCTCGGGGGGCTATGGCTACACCTTC.

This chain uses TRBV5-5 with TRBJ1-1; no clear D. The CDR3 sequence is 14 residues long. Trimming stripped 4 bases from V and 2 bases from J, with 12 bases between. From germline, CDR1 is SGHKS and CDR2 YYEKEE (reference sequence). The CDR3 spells CASSLKGLNTEAFF. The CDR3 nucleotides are TGTGCCAGCAGCCTAAAAGGCCTAAACACTGAAGCTTTCTTT.

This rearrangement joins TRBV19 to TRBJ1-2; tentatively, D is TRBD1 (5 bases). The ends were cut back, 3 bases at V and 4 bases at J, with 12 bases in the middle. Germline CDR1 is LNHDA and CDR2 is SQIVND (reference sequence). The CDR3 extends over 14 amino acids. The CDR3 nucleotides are TGTGCCAGTAGTATCGAGGGGCGCACCTATGGCTACACCTTC. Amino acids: CASSIEGRTYGYTF.

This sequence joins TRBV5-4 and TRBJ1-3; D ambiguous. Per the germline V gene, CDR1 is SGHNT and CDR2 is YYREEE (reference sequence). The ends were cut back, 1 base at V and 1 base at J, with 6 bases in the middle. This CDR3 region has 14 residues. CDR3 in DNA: TGTGCCAGCAGCTTGAAAGGGTCTGGAAACACCATATATTTT. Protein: CASSLKGSGNTIYF.

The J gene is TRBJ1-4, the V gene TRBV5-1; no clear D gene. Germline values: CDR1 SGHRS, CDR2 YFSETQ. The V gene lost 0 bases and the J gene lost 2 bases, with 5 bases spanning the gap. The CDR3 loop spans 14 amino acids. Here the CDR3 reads CASSLEPTNEKLFF. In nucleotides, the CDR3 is TGCGCCAGCAGCTTGGAACCGACTAATGAAAAACTGTTTTTT.

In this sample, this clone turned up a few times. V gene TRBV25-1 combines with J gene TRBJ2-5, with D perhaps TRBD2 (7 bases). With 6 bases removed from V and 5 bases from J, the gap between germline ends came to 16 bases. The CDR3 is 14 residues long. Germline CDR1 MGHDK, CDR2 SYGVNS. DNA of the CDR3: TGTGCCAGCAGGGCTGGGGGGGCCTGGGAGACCCAGTACTTC. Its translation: CASRAGGAWETQYF.

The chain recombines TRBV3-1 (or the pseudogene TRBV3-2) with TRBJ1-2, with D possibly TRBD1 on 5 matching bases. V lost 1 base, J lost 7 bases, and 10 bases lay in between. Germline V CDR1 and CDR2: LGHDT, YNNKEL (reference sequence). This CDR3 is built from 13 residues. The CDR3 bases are TGTGCCAGCAGCCAAGCAGGAGGGGCTGGCTACACCTTC. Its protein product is CASSQAGGAGYTF.

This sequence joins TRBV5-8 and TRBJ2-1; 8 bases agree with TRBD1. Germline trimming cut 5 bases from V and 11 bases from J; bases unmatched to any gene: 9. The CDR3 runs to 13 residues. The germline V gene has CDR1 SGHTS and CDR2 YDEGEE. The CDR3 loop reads CASSLTGAAKQFF. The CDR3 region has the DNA TGTGCCAGCAGTCTGACAGGGGCAGCTAAGCAGTTCTTC.

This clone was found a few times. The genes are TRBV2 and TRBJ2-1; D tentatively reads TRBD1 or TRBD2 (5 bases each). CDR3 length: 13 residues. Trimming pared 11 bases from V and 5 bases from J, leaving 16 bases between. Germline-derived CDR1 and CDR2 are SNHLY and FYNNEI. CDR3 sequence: CAVRGTLNNEQFF. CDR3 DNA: TGTGCCGTCCGTGGGACGCTAAACAATGAGCAGTTCTTC.

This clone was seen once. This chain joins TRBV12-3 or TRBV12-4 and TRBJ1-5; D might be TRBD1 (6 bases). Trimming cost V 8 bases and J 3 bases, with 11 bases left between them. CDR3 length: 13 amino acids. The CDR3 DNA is TGTGCCAGCGGACAGTGGGTCAATCAGCCCCAGCATTTT. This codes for CASGQWVNQPQHF.

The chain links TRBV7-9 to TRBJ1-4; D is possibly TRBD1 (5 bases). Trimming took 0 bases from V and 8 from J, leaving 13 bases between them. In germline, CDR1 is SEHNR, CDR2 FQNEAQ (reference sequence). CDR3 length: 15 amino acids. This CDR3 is CASSLAGAGKEKLFF. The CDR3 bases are TGTGCCAGCAGCTTAGCTGGGGCAGGGAAGGAAAAACTGTTTTTT.

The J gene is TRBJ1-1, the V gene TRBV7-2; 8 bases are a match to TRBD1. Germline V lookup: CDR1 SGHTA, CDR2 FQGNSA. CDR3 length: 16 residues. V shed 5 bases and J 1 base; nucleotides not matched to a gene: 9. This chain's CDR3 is CASSVSSGTGNTEAFF. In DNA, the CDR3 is TGTGCCAGCAGCGTATCATCCGGGACAGGGAACACTGAAGCTTTCTTT.

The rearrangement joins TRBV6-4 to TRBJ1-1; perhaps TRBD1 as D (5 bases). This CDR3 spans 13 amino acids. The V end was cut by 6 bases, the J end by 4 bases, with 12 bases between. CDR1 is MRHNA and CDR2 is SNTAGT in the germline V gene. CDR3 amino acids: CASRPNTGTEAFF. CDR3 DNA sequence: TGTGCCAGCAGGCCTAACACAGGCACTGAAGCTTTCTTT.

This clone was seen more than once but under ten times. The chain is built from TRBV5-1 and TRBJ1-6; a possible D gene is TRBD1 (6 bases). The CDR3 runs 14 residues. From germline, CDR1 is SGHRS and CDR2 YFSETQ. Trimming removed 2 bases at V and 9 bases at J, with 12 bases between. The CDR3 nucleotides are TGCGCCAGCAGCTTCGGTGAGGGGGTTTCACCCCTCCACTTT. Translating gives CASSFGEGVSPLHF.

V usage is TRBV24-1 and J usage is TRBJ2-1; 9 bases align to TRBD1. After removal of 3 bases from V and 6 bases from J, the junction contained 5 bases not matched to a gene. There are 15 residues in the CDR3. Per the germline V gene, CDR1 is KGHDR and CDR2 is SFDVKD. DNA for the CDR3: TGTGCCACCAGTGATCCAACAGGGGGCCCCAATGAGCAGTTCTTC. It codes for CATSDPTGGPNEQFF.

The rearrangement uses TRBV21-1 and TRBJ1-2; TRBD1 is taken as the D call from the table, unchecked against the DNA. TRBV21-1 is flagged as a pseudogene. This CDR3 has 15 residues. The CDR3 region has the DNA TGTGCCAGCAGCCCCCTGAGAGACAGGGGATATGGCTACACCTTC. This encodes CASSPLRDRGYGYTF.

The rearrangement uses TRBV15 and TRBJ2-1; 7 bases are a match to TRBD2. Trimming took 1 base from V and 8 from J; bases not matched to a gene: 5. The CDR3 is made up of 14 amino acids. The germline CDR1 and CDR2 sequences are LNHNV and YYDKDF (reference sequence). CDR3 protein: CATSRGTRVDEQFF. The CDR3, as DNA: TGTGCCACCAGCAGAGGGACTAGAGTCGATGAGCAGTTCTTC.

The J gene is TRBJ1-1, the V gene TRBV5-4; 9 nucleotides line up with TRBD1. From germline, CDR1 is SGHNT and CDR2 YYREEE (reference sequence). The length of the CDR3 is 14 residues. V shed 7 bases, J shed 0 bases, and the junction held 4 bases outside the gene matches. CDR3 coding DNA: TGTGCCAGCGGACAGGGGACTCTGAACACTGAAGCTTTCTTT. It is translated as CASGQGTLNTEAFF.

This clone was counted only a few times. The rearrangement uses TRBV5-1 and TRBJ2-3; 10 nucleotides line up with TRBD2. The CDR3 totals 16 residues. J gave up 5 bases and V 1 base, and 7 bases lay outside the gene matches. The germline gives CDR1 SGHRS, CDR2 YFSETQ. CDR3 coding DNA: TGCGCCAGCAGCTTGCAGGCTAGCGGGGGCGGAGATACGCAGTATTTT. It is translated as CASSLQASGGGDTQYF.

CDR3 in amino acids: CASSTSGSYNEQFF. Written as DNA, the CDR3 is TGTGCCAGCAGCACCTCAGGGTCCTACAATGAGCAGTTCTTC. The chain joins TRBV27 to TRBJ2-1; the D gene is possibly TRBD1 (5 bases). Trimming stripped 6 bases from V and 1 base from J, with 10 bases between. The CDR3 totals 14 residues. Germline-derived CDR1 and CDR2 are MNHEY and SMNVEV (reference sequence).

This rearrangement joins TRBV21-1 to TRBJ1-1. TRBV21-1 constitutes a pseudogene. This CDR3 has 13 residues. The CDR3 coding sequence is TGTGCCAGCATGGTGGCGGAGAACACTGAAGCTTTCTTT. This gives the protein CASMVAENTEAFF.

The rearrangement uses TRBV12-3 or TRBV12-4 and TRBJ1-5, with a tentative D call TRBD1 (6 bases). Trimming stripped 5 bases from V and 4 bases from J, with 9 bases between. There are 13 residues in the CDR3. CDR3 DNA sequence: TGTGCCAGCAGTCCAGGGGAAAATCAGCCCCAGCATTTT. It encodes CASSPGENQPQHF.

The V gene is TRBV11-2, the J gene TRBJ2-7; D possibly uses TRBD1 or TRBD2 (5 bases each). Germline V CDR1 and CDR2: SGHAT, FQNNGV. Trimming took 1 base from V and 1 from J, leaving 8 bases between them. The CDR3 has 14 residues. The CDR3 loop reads CASSLGDVSYEQYF. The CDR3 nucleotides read TGTGCCAGCAGCTTAGGGGACGTTTCCTACGAGCAGTACTTC.